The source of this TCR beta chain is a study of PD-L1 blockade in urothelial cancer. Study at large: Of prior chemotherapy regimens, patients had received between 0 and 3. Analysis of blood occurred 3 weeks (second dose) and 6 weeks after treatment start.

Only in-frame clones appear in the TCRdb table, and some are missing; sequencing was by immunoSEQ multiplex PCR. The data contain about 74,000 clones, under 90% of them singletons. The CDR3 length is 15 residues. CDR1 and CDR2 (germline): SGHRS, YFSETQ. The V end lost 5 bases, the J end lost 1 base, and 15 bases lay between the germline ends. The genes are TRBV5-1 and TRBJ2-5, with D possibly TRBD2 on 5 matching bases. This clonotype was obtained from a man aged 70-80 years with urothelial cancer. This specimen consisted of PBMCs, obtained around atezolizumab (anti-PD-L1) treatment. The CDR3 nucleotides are TGCGCCAGCAGTAGGGCCCTCGGGGTCCAAGAGACCCAGTACTTC. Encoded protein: CASSRALGVQETQYF.